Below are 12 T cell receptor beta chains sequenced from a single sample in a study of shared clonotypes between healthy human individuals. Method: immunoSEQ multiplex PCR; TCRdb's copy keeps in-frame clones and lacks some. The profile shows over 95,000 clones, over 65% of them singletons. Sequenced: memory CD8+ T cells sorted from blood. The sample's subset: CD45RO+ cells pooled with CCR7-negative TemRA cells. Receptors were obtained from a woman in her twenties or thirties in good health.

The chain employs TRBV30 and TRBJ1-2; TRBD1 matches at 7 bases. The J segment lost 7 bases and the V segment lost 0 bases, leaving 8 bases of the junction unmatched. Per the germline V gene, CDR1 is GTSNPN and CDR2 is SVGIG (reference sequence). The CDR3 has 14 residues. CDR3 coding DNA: TGTGCCTGGAGTGTACGCGGGACAGTAGCTGGCTACACCTTC. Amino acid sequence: CAWSVRGTVAGYTF.

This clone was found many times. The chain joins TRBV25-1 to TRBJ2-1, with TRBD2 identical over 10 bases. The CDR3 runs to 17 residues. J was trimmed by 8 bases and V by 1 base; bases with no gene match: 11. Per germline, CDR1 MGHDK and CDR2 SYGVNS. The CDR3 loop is CASSESKREGTWDEQFF. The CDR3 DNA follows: TGTGCCAGCAGTGAATCAAAGCGGGAGGGAACGTGGGATGAGCAGTTCTTC. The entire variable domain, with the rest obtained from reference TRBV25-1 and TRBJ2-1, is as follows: EADIYQTPRYLVIGTGKKITLECSQTMGHDKMYWYQQDPGMELHLIHYSYGVNSTEKGDLSSESTVSRIRTEHFPLTLESARPSHTSQYLCASSESKREGTWDEQFFGPGTRLTVL.

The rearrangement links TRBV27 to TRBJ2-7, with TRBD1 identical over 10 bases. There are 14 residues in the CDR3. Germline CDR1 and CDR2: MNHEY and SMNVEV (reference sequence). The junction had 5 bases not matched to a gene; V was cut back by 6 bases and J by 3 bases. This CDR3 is CASSYGQGGYEQYF. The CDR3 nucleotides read TGTGCCAGCAGCTACGGACAGGGGGGCTACGAGCAGTACTTC.

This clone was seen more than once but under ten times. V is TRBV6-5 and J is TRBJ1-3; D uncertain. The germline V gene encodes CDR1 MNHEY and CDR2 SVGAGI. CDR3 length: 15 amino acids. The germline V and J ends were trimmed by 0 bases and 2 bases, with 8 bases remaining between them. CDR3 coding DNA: TGTGCCAGCAGTTACTCACGACTTCCTGGAAACACCATATATTTT. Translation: CASSYSRLPGNTIYF.

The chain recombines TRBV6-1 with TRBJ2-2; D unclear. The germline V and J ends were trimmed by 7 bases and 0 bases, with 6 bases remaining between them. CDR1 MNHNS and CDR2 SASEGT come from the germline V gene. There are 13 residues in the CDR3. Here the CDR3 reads CASKSTNTGELFF. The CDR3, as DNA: TGTGCCAGCAAGTCCACGAACACCGGGGAGCTGTTTTTT.

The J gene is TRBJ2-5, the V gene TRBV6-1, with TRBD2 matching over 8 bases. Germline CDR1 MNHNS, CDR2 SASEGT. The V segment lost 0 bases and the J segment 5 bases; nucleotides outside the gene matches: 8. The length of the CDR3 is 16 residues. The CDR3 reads CASSEAHGRGGETQYF. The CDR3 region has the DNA TGTGCCAGCAGTGAAGCCCACGGGAGGGGAGGTGAGACCCAGTACTTC.

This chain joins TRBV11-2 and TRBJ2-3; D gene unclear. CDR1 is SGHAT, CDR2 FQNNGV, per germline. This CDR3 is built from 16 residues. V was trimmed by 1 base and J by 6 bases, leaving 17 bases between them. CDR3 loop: CASSLVPLDPVDTQYF. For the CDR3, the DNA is TGTGCCAGCAGCTTAGTTCCCCTAGATCCAGTGGATACGCAGTATTTT.

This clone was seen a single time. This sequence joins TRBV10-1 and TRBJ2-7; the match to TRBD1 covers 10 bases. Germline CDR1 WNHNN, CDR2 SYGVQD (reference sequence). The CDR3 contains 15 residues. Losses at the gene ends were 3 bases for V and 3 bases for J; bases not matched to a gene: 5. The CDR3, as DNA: TGCGCCAGCAGTGACCGGGACAGGGGAGACTACGAGCAGTACTTC. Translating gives CASSDRDRGDYEQYF.

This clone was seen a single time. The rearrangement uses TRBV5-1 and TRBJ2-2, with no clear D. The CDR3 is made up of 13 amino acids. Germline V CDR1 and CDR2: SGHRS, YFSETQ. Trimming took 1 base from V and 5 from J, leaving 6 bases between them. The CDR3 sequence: CASSLLLTGELFF. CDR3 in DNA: TGCGCCAGCAGCTTGCTCCTAACCGGGGAGCTGTTTTTT.

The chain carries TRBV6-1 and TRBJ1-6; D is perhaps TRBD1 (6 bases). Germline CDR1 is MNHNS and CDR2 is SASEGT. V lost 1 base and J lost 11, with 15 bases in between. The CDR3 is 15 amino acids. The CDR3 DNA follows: TGTGCCAGCAGTGAAGAGGAGACAGGCCATCCACCCCTCCACTTT. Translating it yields CASSEEETGHPPLHF.

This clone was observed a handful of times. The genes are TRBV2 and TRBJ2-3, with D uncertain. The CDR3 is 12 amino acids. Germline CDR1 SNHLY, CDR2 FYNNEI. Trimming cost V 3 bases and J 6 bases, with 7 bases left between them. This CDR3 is CASSDRRDTQYF. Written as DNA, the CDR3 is TGTGCCAGCAGTGATAGGCGGGATACGCAGTATTTT.

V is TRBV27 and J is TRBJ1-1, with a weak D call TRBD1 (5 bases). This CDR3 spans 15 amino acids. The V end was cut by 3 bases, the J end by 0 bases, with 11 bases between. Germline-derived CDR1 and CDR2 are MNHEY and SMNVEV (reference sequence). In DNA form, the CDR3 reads TGTGCCAGCAGTTTCGATGGGGCGGTGAACACTGAAGCTTTCTTT. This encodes CASSFDGAVNTEAFF.